This T cell receptor (beta chain) was sequenced for a study of shared clonotypes between healthy human individuals. When replicate PCRs were run on sorted subsets, they used around 200 ng DNA, tens of thousands of T cell genomes. The protocol was immunoSEQ multiplex PCR, while the TCRdb copy is restricted to in-frame clones and leaves out a portion. This repertoire shows over a million clones, around three quarters found once; its top ten account for 0.4% to 0.55%. The CDR3 has 14 amino acids. Germline trimming cut 3 bases from V and 8 bases from J; bases unmatched to any gene: 9. Germline V gives CDR1 KGHSH, CDR2 LQKENI. This clone has just a few counts.

Source material: memory CD4+ T cells from PBMCs. The sample's subset: CD45RA-negative fraction. The receptor was derived from a man between 18 and 29 years old in good health. Some clones in this sample may be carry-over from other donors' samples. The chain couples TRBV18 to TRBJ1-2; 7 nucleotides match TRBD1. The CDR3 coding sequence is TGTGCCAGCTCACCGGACAGGACATCGGGGGGCTACACCTTC. It encodes CASSPDRTSGGYTF.